Given below is one TCR beta chain in context. Its antigen is undetermined. Here immunoSEQ multiplex PCR was the method, and the copy in TCRdb shows in-frame clones only, minus some. The data hold some 500,000 clones, with 90% to 96% observed a single time. These data are taken from a study of shared clonotypes between healthy human individuals. Broader study findings: Non-shared clonotypes displayed generation probabilities falling below those of clonotypes present in all four donors.

CDR1 and CDR2 (germline): SGDLS, YYNGEE. V lost 3 bases and J 10 bases, leaving 10 bases between the germline ends. The CDR3 length is 11 residues. Sequenced input: naive CD4+ T cells sorted from blood. Subset meaning: CD45RA+ positively selected. The chain uses TRBV9 and TRBJ1-2; D gene unclear. The receptor was derived from a woman aged 25 to 45 in good health. CDR3 loop: CASSASSVYTF. The CDR3 bases are TGTGCCAGCAGCGCCTCCTCTGTCTACACCTTC.